The 5 T cell receptor beta chains in this list originate from one sample, sequenced in a study of cytomegalovirus exposure and HLA in healthy donors. Primers included in the PCR were 60 Vbeta and 13 Jbeta primers. Profiled with immunoSEQ multiplex PCR; TCRdb holds only in-frame clones, not every one. The sample shows some 200,000 clones, roughly 73% of them seen only once. The source material was PBMCs. These receptors were taken from a female donor in good health and CMV-seronegative.

V and J are TRBV19 and TRBJ2-5; 7 nucleotides match TRBD1. The CDR3 covers 14 residues. V dropped 3 bases and J dropped 2; count of bases not matched to a gene: 3. Germline V CDR1 and CDR2: LNHDA, SQIVND (reference sequence). The CDR3: CASSIVRGQETQYF. CDR3 DNA sequence: TGTGCCAGTAGTATTGTCAGGGGGCAAGAGACCCAGTACTTC.

The V call is TRBV7-9, the J call TRBJ2-4; 11 bases agree with TRBD2. Per germline, CDR1 SEHNR and CDR2 FQNEAQ (reference sequence). The CDR3 is 18 residues long. V was pared by 1 base and J by 5 bases, with 10 bases of the junction left unmatched. CDR3 nucleotides: TGTGCCAGCAGCTTAGTCCCTTGGGATAGCGGGGGGGAAAACATTCAGTACTTC. This encodes CASSLVPWDSGGENIQYF.

The J gene is TRBJ2-3, the V gene TRBV29-1, with 7 positions matching TRBD2. The CDR3 covers 14 residues. CDR1 and CDR2 (germline): SQVTM, ANQGSEA. V was clipped by 5 bases and J by 1 base; unmatched bases: 6. CDR3 sequence reads: CSVPGEGGTDTQYF. CDR3 nucleotide sequence: TGCAGCGTTCCCGGGGAGGGAGGCACAGATACGCAGTATTTT.

This clone was recorded only once. The chain employs TRBV5-4 and TRBJ2-3, with 8 bases aligning to TRBD2. Looked up from germline, CDR1 is SGHNT and CDR2 is YYREEE (reference sequence). CDR3 length: 18 residues. With 4 bases clipped from V and 0 bases from J, the junction kept 13 bases outside the gene matches. CDR3 region: CASSPGPLTSASTDTQYF. The CDR3 region has the DNA TGTGCCAGCAGCCCCGGTCCCTTGACTAGCGCAAGCACAGATACGCAGTATTTT. The full variable domain, its missing parts supplied by reference TRBV5-4 and TRBJ2-3, is ETGVTQSPTHLIKTRGQQVTLRCSSQSGHNTVSWYQQALGQGPQFIFQYYREEENGRGNFPPRFSGLQFPNYSSELNVNALELDDSALYLCASSPGPLTSASTDTQYFGPGTRLTVL.

The chain couples TRBV27 to TRBJ2-7; 9 bases fit TRBD1. CDR3 size: 15 residues. The V gene's germline CDR1 is MNHEY and CDR2 SMNVEV (reference sequence). V lost 5 bases, J lost 3 bases, and 8 bases stayed unmatched. In nucleotides, the CDR3 is TGTGCCAGCAGTACCCTGACAGGGGGTGTCTACGAGCAGTACTTC. Translation gives CASSTLTGGVYEQYF.